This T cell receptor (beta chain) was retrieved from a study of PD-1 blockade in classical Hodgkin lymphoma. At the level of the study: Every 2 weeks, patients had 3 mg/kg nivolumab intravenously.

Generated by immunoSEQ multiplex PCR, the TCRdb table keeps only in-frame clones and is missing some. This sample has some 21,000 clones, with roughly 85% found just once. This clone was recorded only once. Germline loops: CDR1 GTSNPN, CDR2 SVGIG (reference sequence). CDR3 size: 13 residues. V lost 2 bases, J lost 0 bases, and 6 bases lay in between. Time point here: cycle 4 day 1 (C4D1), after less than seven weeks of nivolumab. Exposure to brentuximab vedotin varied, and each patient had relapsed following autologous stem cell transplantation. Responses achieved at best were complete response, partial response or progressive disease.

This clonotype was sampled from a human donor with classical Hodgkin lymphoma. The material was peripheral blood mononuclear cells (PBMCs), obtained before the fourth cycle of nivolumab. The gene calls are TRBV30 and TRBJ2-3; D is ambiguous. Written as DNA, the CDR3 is TGTGCCTGGAGTACCGGGAGCACAGATACGCAGTATTTT. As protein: CAWSTGSTDTQYF.